Below, 14 T cell receptor beta chains from the same sample are listed, as sequenced in a study of resident and recirculating memory T cells in vitiligo. TCRdb's table, derived via immunoSEQ multiplex PCR, lists solely in-frame clones and lacks some. This sample has around 43,000 clones; 85% to 95% occur once, and the top ten carry around 5%. Material: blood. All receptors derive from a male donor with vitiligo.

The chain is built from TRBV18 and TRBJ2-2; the match to TRBD2 covers 7 bases. With 3 bases clipped from V and 2 bases from J, the junction kept 9 bases outside the gene matches. The germline V gene has CDR1 KGHSH and CDR2 LQKENI. CDR3 size: 17 residues. The CDR3 sequence is CASSPLRASGNTGELFF. Written as DNA, the CDR3 is TGTGCCAGCTCACCCCTGCGGGCTAGCGGAAACACCGGGGAGCTGTTTTTT.

This rearrangement joins TRBV6-6 to TRBJ2-1; D possibly corresponds to TRBD2 (6 bases). This CDR3 has 14 residues. V was shortened by 4 bases and J by 8 bases, with 15 bases between the two germline ends. Germline CDR1 is MNHNY and CDR2 is SVGAGI (reference sequence). CDR3 in amino acids: CASSSWGVVDEQFF. The CDR3 DNA is TGTGCCAGCAGTTCTTGGGGGGTGGTCGATGAGCAGTTCTTC.

The chain carries TRBV4-3 and TRBJ2-2; TRBD2 matches 11 bases. Germline V lookup: CDR1 LGHNA, CDR2 YSLEER. The CDR3 has 15 amino acids. J lost 13 bases, V lost 3 bases, and 10 bases had no gene match. Written as DNA, the CDR3 is TGCGCCAGCAGCCAGGCGGGACTAGCGGTCCGACGGCTGTTTTTT. This encodes CASSQAGLAVRRLFF.

The J gene is TRBJ1-1, the V gene TRBV18, with TRBD1 matching over 8 bases. The CDR3 has 16 amino acids. J was trimmed by 3 bases and V by 6 bases; bases with no gene match: 12. In germline, CDR1 is KGHSH, CDR2 LQKENI. The DNA for the CDR3 is TGTGCCAGCTCGCTGCCCGACAGGGGTAAGGACACTGAAGCTTTCTTT. This codes for CASSLPDRGKDTEAFF.

The chain employs TRBV30 and TRBJ1-6; unclear D gene. Trimming took 2 bases from V and 12 from J, leaving 11 bases between them. CDR1 and CDR2 from the germline V gene are GTSNPN and SVGIG (reference sequence). This CDR3 spans 12 amino acids. The CDR3 region is CAWSRTRGPLHF. The CDR3 nucleotides are TGTGCCTGGAGTCGAACACGGGGACCCCTCCACTTT.

V usage is TRBV5-4 and J usage is TRBJ2-6; D gene ambiguous. Trimming shortened V by 4 bases and J by 2 bases, and 13 bases separated the two germline ends. CDR3 length: 16 residues. CDR1 is SGHNT, CDR2 YYREEE, per germline (reference sequence). The CDR3 region has the DNA TGTGCCAGCAGCCCTCGAGGAGTAACTGGGGCCAACGTCCTGACTTTC. This translates into CASSPRGVTGANVLTF. Using reference TRBV5-4 and TRBJ2-6 for the parts outside the CDR3, the full variable domain is ETGVTQSPTHLIKTRGQQVTLRCSSQSGHNTVSWYQQALGQGPQFIFQYYREEENGRGNFPPRFSGLQFPNYSSELNVNALELDDSALYLCASSPRGVTGANVLTFGAGSRLTVL.

The rearrangement joins TRBV5-5 to TRBJ1-5; D is perhaps TRBD1 (5 bases). There are 17 residues in the CDR3. The germline V and J ends were trimmed by 0 bases and 7 bases, with 20 bases remaining between them. The germline V gene encodes CDR1 SGHKS and CDR2 YYEKEE (reference sequence). CDR3 amino acids: CASSLVSTLLSGQPQHF. The CDR3 DNA sequence: TGTGCCAGCAGCTTGGTCTCGACACTACTATCAGGGCAGCCCCAGCATTTT.

The chain has TRBV6-5 and TRBJ1-2; D is unclear. CDR1 is MNHEY, CDR2 SVGAGI, per germline. The CDR3 consists of 13 residues. Trimming took 5 bases from V and 2 from J, leaving 9 bases between them. In DNA, the CDR3 is TGTGCCAGCAGTCCTGATAGAAACTATGGCTACACCTTC. Protein: CASSPDRNYGYTF.

The chain uses TRBV7-3 and TRBJ2-2; TRBD1 matches 9 bases. The CDR3 has 14 residues. The V gene's germline CDR1 is SGHTA and CDR2 FQGTGA. Trimming cost V 5 bases and J 5 bases; bases outside gene matches: 3. The CDR3 bases are TGTGCCAGCAGCCGGGACAGGGTAACCGGGGAGCTGTTTTTT. Protein: CASSRDRVTGELFF.

The rearrangement joins TRBV19 to TRBJ2-5; the D gene is possibly TRBD2 (6 bases). The length of the CDR3 is 13 residues. Trimming left V 2 bases short and J 5 bases short, with 9 bases between. In germline, CDR1 is LNHDA, CDR2 SQIVND (reference sequence). As DNA, the CDR3 is TGTGCCAGTAGTATAAACCGGGGGGAGACCCAGTACTTC. Protein product: CASSINRGETQYF.

The V call is TRBV2, the J call TRBJ2-3; D possibly corresponds to TRBD1 (5 bases). Germline CDR1 SNHLY, CDR2 FYNNEI. Trimming cost V 4 bases and J 9 bases, with 17 bases left between them. The CDR3 runs to 14 residues. CDR3 protein: CASSGTAGAGTQYF. The CDR3 DNA is TGTGCCAGCAGTGGAACCGCTGGGGCTGGGACGCAGTATTTT.

A few counts support this clone. The chain has TRBV30 and TRBJ2-2; 8 bases are shared with TRBD1. The V gene's germline CDR1 is GTSNPN and CDR2 SVGIG (reference sequence). This CDR3 spans 14 amino acids. After removal of 5 bases from V and 7 bases from J, the junction contained 9 bases not matched to a gene. CDR3 bases: TGTGCCTGGCAGGAGACAGGGGAGGACGGGGAGCTGTTTTTT. It specifies CAWQETGEDGELFF. Complete variable domain (other parts from reference TRBV30 and TRBJ2-2): SQTIHQWPATLVQPVGSPLSLECTVEGTSNPNLYWYRQAAGRGLQLLFYSVGIGQISSEVPQNLSASRPQDRQFILSSKKLLLSDSGFYLCAWQETGEDGELFFGEGSRLTVL.

The chain is built from TRBV5-1 and TRBJ1-4; D unresolved. CDR1 and CDR2 from the germline V gene are SGHRS and YFSETQ. V dropped 3 bases and J dropped 0 bases, with 9 bases sitting between them. CDR3 length equals 15 residues. The CDR3 DNA is TGCGCCAGCAGCTGGGCACGATCAACTAATGAAAAACTGTTTTTT. It codes for CASSWARSTNEKLFF.

The chain carries TRBV25-1 and TRBJ2-6, with D maybe TRBD2 (5 bases). There are 15 residues in the CDR3. V was clipped by 2 bases and J by 3 bases, with 8 bases between them. Germline loops: CDR1 MGHDK, CDR2 SYGVNS. The CDR3 DNA follows: TGTGCCAGCAGTGAAGTGGCGGGTGGGGCCAACGTCCTGACTTTC. Translated, it gives CASSEVAGGANVLTF. The complete variable domain, with remaining parts taken from reference TRBV25-1 and TRBJ2-6, reads EADIYQTPRYLVIGTGKKITLECSQTMGHDKMYWYQQDPGMELHLIHYSYGVNSTEKGDLSSESTVSRIRTEHFPLTLESARPSHTSQYLCASSEVAGGANVLTFGAGSRLTVL.